What follows is one T cell receptor (beta chain) and its context. The V and J ends lost 0 bases and 8 bases respectively, with 13 bases between them. The CDR3 has 15 amino acids. Germline values: CDR1 SGHAT, CDR2 FQNNGV. This sample is part of a study of T cells in Graves' hyperthyroidism and ophthalmopathy. RNA transcripts were the template for amplifying TCR beta CDR3 regions. With the HTBI primer set, the TCR CDR3 went through a first round of RT-PCR. TCRdb reprocessed the multiplex PCR reads via MiXCR and lists one record per CDR3 protein. The table records about 500,000 distinct CDR3 sequences, approximately 49% of them present only once.

This sequence was found in an adult woman with Graves' disease, either hyperthyroidism or ophthalmopathy (not recorded which). Sequencing was done on a sample of peripheral blood or thyroid tissue (not recorded which). This chain joins TRBV11-2 and TRBJ1-4; D may be TRBD1 (5 bases). The CDR3 sequence: CASSLESGIREKLFF. The CDR3 coding sequence is TGTGCCAGCAGCTTAGAATCAGGGATTCGAGAAAAACTGTTTTTT. The full variable domain, with the rest looked up from reference TRBV11-2 and TRBJ1-4, is EAGVAQSPRYKIIEKRQSVAFWCNPISGHATLYWYQQILGQGPKLLIQFQNNGVVDDSQLPKDRFSAERLKGVDSTLKIQPAKLEDSAVYLCASSLESGIREKLFFGSGTQLSVL.